The TCR beta chain under discussion was sequenced for a study of cytomegalovirus exposure and HLA in healthy donors. Study-level background: Early released data comprised around 79 million unique TCRs from HLA-typed donors. Notes on the study in general: The classifier was said to identify cytomegalovirus status with high specificity and sensitivity. Highest at DRB1 and lowest at HLA-C, TCR association rates differed among HLA loci in a later analysis.

This CDR3 comprises 17 residues. Germline V lookup: CDR1 LNHDA, CDR2 SQIVND (reference sequence). V was clipped by 7 bases and J by 4 bases; unmatched bases: 15. Healthy bone marrow donors made up the donor group. Points on this clone: Its matching antigen is unknown.

PCR employed 60 Vbeta and 13 Jbeta primers. Produced via immunoSEQ multiplex PCR; TCRdb's table is partial and in-frame only. The sample contains nearly 110,000 clones, about 81% of which appear only once. This TCR was sampled from a male donor in good health and CMV-seropositive. The chain carries TRBV19 and TRBJ2-2; 7 bases fit TRBD1. The sequencing input was PBMCs. CDR3 amino acids: CASTSEGAGSFTGELFF. The CDR3 DNA follows: TGTGCCAGTACCTCCGAGGGGGCGGGTAGCTTCACCGGGGAGCTGTTTTTT. Based on the CDR3 plus reference TRBV19 and TRBJ2-2, the full variable domain is DGGITQSPKYLFRKEGQNVTLSCEQNLNHDAMYWYRQDPGQGLRLIYYSQIVNDFQKGDIAEGYSVSREKKESFPLTVTSAQKNPTAFYLCASTSEGAGSFTGELFFGEGSRLTVL.